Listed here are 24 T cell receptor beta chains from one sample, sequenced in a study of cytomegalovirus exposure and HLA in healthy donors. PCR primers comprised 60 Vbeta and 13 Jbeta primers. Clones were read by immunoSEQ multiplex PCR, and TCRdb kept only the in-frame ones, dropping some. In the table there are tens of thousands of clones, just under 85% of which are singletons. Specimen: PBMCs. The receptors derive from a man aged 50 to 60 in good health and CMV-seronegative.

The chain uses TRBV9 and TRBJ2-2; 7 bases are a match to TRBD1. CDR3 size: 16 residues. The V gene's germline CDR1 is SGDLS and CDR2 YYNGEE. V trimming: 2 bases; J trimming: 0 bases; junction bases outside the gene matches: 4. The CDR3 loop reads CASSVGQTTNTGELFF. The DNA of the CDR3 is TGTGCCAGCAGCGTGGGACAGACTACGAACACCGGGGAGCTGTTTTTT. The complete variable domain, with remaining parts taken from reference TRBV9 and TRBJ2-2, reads DSGVTQTPKHLITATGQRVTLRCSPRSGDLSVYWYQQSLDQGLQFLIQYYNGEERAKGNILERFSAQQFPDLHSELNLSSLELGDSALYFCASSVGQTTNTGELFFGEGSRLTVL.

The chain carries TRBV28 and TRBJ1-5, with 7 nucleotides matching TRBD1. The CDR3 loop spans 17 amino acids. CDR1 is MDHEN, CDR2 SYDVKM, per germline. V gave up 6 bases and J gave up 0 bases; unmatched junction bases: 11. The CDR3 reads CASSPGQFLYSNQPQHF. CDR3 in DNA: TGTGCCAGCAGCCCGGGACAGTTCCTCTATAGCAATCAGCCCCAGCATTTT.

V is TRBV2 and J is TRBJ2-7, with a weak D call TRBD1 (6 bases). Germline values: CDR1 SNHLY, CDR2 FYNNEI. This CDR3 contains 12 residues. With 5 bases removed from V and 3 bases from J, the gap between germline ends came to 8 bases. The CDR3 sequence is CASSLQGYEQYF. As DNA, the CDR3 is TGTGCCAGCAGTCTACAGGGCTACGAGCAGTACTTC.

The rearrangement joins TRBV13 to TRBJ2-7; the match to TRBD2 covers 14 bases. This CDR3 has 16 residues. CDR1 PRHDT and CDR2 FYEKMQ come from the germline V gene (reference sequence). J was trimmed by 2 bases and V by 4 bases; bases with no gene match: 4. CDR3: CASSSGLAGGAYEQYF. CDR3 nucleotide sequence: TGTGCCAGCAGCTCAGGACTAGCGGGGGGAGCCTACGAGCAGTACTTC.

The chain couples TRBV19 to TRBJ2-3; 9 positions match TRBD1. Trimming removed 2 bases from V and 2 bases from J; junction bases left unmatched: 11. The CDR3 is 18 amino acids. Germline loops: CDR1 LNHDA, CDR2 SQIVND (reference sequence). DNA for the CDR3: TGTGCCAGTAGTATAACGGGGAGTCGGACAGGGGTCACAGATACGCAGTATTTT. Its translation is CASSITGSRTGVTDTQYF.

This CDR3 is CASSHRGSGNTIYF. CDR3 nucleotide sequence: TGTGCCAGCAGCCACAGGGGTTCTGGAAACACCATATATTTT. The chain uses TRBV11-2 and TRBJ1-3, with TRBD1 identical over 7 bases. The germline gives CDR1 SGHAT, CDR2 FQNNGV. The CDR3 contains 14 residues. V lost 5 bases to trimming and J lost 1 base; unmatched junction nucleotides: 2. Together with reference TRBV11-2 and TRBJ1-3, the CDR3 gives the full variable domain: EAGVAQSPRYKIIEKRQSVAFWCNPISGHATLYWYQQILGQGPKLLIQFQNNGVVDDSQLPKDRFSAERLKGVDSTLKIQPAKLEDSAVYLCASSHRGSGNTIYFGEGSWLTVV.

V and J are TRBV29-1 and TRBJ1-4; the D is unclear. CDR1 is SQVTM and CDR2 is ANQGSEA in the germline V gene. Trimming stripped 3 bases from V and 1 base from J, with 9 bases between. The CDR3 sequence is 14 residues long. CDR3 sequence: CSVDLGVTNEKLFF. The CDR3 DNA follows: TGCAGCGTTGACCTCGGAGTAACTAATGAAAAACTGTTTTTT.

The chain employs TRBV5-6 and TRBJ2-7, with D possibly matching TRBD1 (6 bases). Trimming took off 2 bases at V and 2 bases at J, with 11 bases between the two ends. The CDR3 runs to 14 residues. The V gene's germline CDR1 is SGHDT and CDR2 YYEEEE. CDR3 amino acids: CASSFPGQTYEQYF. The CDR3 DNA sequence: TGTGCCAGCAGCTTTCCGGGACAAACCTACGAGCAGTACTTC.

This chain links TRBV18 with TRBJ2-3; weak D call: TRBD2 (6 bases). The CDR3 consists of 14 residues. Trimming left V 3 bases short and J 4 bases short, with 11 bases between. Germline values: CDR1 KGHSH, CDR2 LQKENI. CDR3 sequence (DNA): TGTGCCAGCTCACCCTGGGGGGTCCCAGATACGCAGTATTTT. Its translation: CASSPWGVPDTQYF. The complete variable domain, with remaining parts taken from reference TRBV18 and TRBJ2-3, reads NAGVMQNPRHLVRRRGQEARLRCSPMKGHSHVYWYRQLPEEGLKFMVYLQKENIIDESGMPKERFSAEFPKEGPSILRIQQVVRGDSAAYFCASSPWGVPDTQYFGPGTRLTVL.

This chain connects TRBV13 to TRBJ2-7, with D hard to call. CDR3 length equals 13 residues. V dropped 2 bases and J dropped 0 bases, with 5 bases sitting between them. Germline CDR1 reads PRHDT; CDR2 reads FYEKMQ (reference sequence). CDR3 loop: CASSLRVSYEQYF. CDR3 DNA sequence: TGTGCCAGCAGCTTACGGGTCTCCTACGAGCAGTACTTC.

CDR3 in amino acids: CASSLAPTGLGQPQHF. The CDR3 DNA is TGTGCCAGCAGCTTAGCACCCACAGGATTAGGGCAGCCCCAGCATTTT. V and J are TRBV7-2 and TRBJ1-5; D might be TRBD1 (5 bases). This CDR3 has 16 residues. The germline V gene encodes CDR1 SGHTA and CDR2 FQGNSA. V was cut by 0 bases and J by 7 bases, with 16 bases left in between.

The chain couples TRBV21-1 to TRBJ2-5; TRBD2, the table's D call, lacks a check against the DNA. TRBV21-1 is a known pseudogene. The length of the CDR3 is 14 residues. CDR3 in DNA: TGTGCCAGCAGCTACGGACTGTTACAAGAGACCCAGTACTTC. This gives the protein CASSYGLLQETQYF.

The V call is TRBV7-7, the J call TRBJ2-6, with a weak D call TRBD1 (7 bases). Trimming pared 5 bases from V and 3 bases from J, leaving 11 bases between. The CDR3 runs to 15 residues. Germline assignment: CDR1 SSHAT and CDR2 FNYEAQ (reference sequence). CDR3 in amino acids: CASSPQGGGANVLTF. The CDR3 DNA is TGTGCCAGCAGCCCCCAGGGGGGTGGGGCCAACGTCCTGACTTTC.

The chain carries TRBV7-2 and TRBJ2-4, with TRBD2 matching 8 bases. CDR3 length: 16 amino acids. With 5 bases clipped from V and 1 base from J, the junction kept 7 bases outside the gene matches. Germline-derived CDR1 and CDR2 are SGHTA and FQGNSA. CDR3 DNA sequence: TGTGCCAGCAGCGAAAGCGGGGGAGGCGCCAAAAACATTCAGTACTTC. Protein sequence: CASSESGGGAKNIQYF. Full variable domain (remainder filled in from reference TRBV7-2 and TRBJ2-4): GAGVSQSPSNKVTEKGKDVELRCDPISGHTALYWYRQSLGQGLEFLIYFQGNSAPDKSGLPSDRFSAERTGGSVSTLTIQRTQQEDSAVYLCASSESGGGAKNIQYFGAGTRLSVL.

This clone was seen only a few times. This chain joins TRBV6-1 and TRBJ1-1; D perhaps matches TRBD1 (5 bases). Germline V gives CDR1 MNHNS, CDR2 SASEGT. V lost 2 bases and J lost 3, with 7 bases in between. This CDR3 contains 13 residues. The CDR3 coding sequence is TGTGCCAGCAGTGAAAGACAGCACACTGAAGCTTTCTTT. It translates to CASSERQHTEAFF.

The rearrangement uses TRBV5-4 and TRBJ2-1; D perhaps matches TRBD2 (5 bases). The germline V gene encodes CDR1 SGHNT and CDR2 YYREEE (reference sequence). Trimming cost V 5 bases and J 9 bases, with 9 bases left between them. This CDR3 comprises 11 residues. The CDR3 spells CASSPGIEQFF. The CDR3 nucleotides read TGTGCCAGCAGTCCGGGGATTGAGCAGTTCTTC.

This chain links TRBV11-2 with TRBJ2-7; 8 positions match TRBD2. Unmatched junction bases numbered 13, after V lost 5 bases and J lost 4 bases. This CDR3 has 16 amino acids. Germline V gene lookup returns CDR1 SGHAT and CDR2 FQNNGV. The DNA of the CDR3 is TGTGCCAGCAGCGCGTTACCGGGACTAGGATTATACGAGCAGTACTTC. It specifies CASSALPGLGLYEQYF.

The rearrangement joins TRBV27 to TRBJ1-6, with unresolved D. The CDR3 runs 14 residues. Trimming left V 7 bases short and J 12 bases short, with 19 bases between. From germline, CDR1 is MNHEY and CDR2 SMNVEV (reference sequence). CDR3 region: CASTLDLNYGPLHF. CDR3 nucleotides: TGTGCCAGCACCCTTGACTTGAACTACGGACCCCTCCACTTT.

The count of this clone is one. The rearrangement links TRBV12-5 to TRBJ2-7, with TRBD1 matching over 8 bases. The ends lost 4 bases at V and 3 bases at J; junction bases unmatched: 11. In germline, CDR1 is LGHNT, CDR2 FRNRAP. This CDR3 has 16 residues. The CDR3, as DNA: TGTGCTAGTGGTTCCACCGGGACAGGAGTGCTCTACGAGCAGTACTTC. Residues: CASGSTGTGVLYEQYF.

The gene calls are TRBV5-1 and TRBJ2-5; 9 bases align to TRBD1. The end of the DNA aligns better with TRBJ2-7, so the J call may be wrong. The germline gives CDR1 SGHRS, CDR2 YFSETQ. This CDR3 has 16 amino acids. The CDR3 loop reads CASSLTPGQGLYEQYF. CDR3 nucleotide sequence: TGCGCCAGCAGCTTGACCCCGGGACAGGGTTTGTACGAGCAGTACTTC.

CDR3 in DNA: TGTGCCATCAGGGGCCAGGGTGGGCTCTATGGCTACACCTTC. Amino acid sequence: CAIRGQGGLYGYTF. The chain has TRBV10-3 and TRBJ1-2, with D possibly TRBD1 on 5 matching bases. Germline CDR1 reads ENHRY; CDR2 reads SYGVKD. The V end lost 6 bases, the J end lost 4 bases, and 15 bases lay between the germline ends. The CDR3 has 14 amino acids.

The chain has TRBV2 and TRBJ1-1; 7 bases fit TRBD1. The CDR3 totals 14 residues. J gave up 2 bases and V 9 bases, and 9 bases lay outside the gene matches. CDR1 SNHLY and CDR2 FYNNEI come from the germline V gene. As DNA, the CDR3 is TGTGCCAGTAACCGGGGACAGCGCAACACTGAAGCTTTCTTT. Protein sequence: CASNRGQRNTEAFF.

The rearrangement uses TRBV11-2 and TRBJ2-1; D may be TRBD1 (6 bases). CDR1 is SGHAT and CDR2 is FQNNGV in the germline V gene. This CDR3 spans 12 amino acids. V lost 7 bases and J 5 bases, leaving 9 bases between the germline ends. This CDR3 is CASTNRDNEQFF. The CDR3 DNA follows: TGTGCCAGCACTAACAGGGACAATGAGCAGTTCTTC.

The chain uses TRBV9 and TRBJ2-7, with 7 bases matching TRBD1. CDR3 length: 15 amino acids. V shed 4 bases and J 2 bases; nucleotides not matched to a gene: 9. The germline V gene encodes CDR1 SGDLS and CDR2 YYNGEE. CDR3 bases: TGTGCCAGCAGCCCCGAAAGGGGGCAGACCTACGAGCAGTACTTC. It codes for CASSPERGQTYEQYF.